One sample yielded the 26 T cell receptor beta chains listed below, sequenced in a study of cytomegalovirus exposure and HLA in healthy donors. The PCR used 60 Vbeta and 13 Jbeta primers. TCRdb keeps only in-frame clones here, not all; method: immunoSEQ multiplex PCR. The sample yields approximately 150,000 clones, about 70% seen once. The sequenced sample consisted of PBMCs. These receptors were collected from a male donor in good health and CMV-seronegative.

The V gene is TRBV19, the J gene TRBJ1-1; perhaps TRBD1 as D (6 bases). From germline, CDR1 is LNHDA and CDR2 SQIVND (reference sequence). This CDR3 has 11 residues. Trimming removed 4 bases from V and 6 bases from J, with 6 bases in between. CDR3 residues: CASSTGAEAFF. DNA of the CDR3: TGTGCCAGTAGTACAGGGGCTGAAGCTTTCTTT.

V and J are TRBV7-2 and TRBJ1-1; no clear D. V gave up 4 bases and J gave up 10 bases, with 16 bases separating them. Germline V gene lookup returns CDR1 SGHTA and CDR2 FQGNSA. CDR3 length: 13 amino acids. The CDR3 coding sequence is TGTGCCAGCAGCTCCGACCCAAACCGGGGAGCTTTCTTT. It is translated as CASSSDPNRGAFF.

This clone was seen more than once but under ten times. This rearrangement joins TRBV11-1 to TRBJ2-2, with D perhaps matching TRBD2 (7 bases). Between the trimmed V and J ends, which lost 0 bases and 1 base, there was a span of 12 bases. From germline, CDR1 is SGHAT and CDR2 FQDESV (reference sequence). The CDR3 spans 17 residues. The CDR3 sequence: CASSLAWGGRNTGELFF. The CDR3 nucleotides read TGTGCCAGCAGCTTAGCGTGGGGGGGCCGGAACACCGGGGAGCTGTTTTTT.

The CDR3 DNA reads TGTGCCAGCTCACCGGAGTTTTACAATGAGCAGTTCTTC. Translation gives CASSPEFYNEQFF. The V gene is TRBV18, the J gene TRBJ2-1; D call uncertain. There are 13 residues in the CDR3. Germline V gene lookup returns CDR1 KGHSH and CDR2 LQKENI. The V end lost 3 bases, the J end lost 4 bases, and 7 bases lay between the germline ends.

This clone was detected once. The gene calls are TRBV5-1 and TRBJ2-7, with 8 bases lining up with TRBD1. Germline loops: CDR1 SGHRS, CDR2 YFSETQ. The CDR3 runs to 14 residues. The trim removed 0 bases at V and 7 bases at J, leaving 6 bases unmatched. The CDR3 DNA is TGCGCCAGCAGCTTGGCCTCGACAGGGGTGGAGCAGTACTTC. Protein product: CASSLASTGVEQYF.

The chain couples TRBV5-1 to TRBJ2-7, with TRBD2 matching over 12 bases. Trimming at V came to 8 bases and at J to 1 base, leaving 7 bases not matched to a gene. This CDR3 contains 15 residues. Germline V gene sequence: CDR1 SGHRS, CDR2 YFSETQ. Here the CDR3 reads CASASGRATSYEQYF. For the CDR3, the DNA is TGCGCCAGTGCTAGCGGGAGGGCCACATCCTACGAGCAGTACTTC.

The gene calls are TRBV30 and TRBJ2-3; 9 bases line up with TRBD1. Looked up from germline, CDR1 is GTSNPN and CDR2 is SVGIG (reference sequence). After removal of 2 bases from V and 2 bases from J, the junction contained 8 bases not matched to a gene. The CDR3 covers 16 residues. The CDR3 region is CAWSRAGTGFTDTQYF. The DNA of the CDR3 is TGTGCCTGGAGTAGGGCCGGGACAGGGTTCACAGATACGCAGTATTTT.

Comments on this clone: The DNA is omitted, as the CDR3 cannot be located on it reliably, and the CDR3 follows TCRdb's listing. This chain links TRBV4-3 with TRBJ1-2. From its first to its last residue, the CDR3 has 15 amino acids. Germline assignment: CDR1 LGHNA and CDR2 YSLEER. The CDR3: CASSQFFGANYGYTF.

The chain combines TRBV6-6 with TRBJ2-7; D gene uncertain. The CDR3 covers 13 residues. Germline-derived CDR1 and CDR2 are MNHNY and SVGAGI (reference sequence). The V gene lost 2 bases and the J gene lost 4 bases, with 9 bases spanning the gap. Here the CDR3 DNA reads TGTGCCAGCAGTTACCAGGATGGATACGAGCAGTACTTC. It encodes CASSYQDGYEQYF.

This clone was seen a handful of times. V and J are TRBV4-3 and TRBJ2-1, with 8 bases identical to TRBD2. Trimming at V came to 0 bases and at J to 7 bases, leaving 11 bases not matched to a gene. Germline V gene data show CDR1 as LGHNA and CDR2 as YSLEER. This CDR3 has 17 amino acids. The CDR3 DNA sequence: TGCGCCAGCAGCCAAGATCTGTACCAGCGGGAGATAAATGAGCAGTTCTTC. Translation: CASSQDLYQREINEQFF.

The V call is TRBV28, the J call TRBJ1-5; weak D call: TRBD1 (6 bases). V gave up 7 bases and J gave up 4 bases, with 14 bases separating them. From germline, CDR1 is MDHEN and CDR2 SYDVKM. The CDR3 is 14 residues long. The CDR3 DNA is TGTGCCAGCACTGGACAGCCATTTAATCAGCCCCAGCATTTT. Its translation: CASTGQPFNQPQHF. The variable domain in full, with the rest retrieved from reference TRBV28 and TRBJ1-5, is DVKVTQSSRYLVKRTGEKVFLECVQDMDHENMFWYRQDPGLGLRLIYFSYDVKMKEKGDIPEGYSVSREKKERFSLILESASTNQTSMYLCASTGQPFNQPQHFGDGTRLSIL.

The V call is TRBV28, the J call TRBJ2-3; D might be TRBD2 (5 bases). Germline V lookup: CDR1 MDHEN, CDR2 SYDVKM. The CDR3 sequence is 12 residues long. With 8 bases removed from V and 12 bases from J, the gap between germline ends came to 18 bases. Here the CDR3 DNA reads TGTGCCAGCGGATTGACTACCCGAAATCAGTATTTT. Its translation is CASGLTTRNQYF. Based on the CDR3 plus reference TRBV28 and TRBJ2-3, the full variable domain is DVKVTQSSRYLVKRTGEKVFLECVQDMDHENMFWYRQDPGLGLRLIYFSYDVKMKEKGDIPEGYSVSREKKERFSLILESASTNQTSMYLCASGLTTRNQYFGPGTRLTVL.

This clone occurred a few times. The chain uses TRBV4-3 and TRBJ1-1; D remains ambiguous. Trimming pared 0 bases from V and 1 base from J, leaving 6 bases between. The germline V gene has CDR1 LGHNA and CDR2 YSLEER. This CDR3 has 14 amino acids. Here the CDR3 reads CASSQDRENTEAFF. Written as DNA, the CDR3 is TGCGCCAGCAGCCAAGACCGGGAGAACACTGAAGCTTTCTTT.

This chain joins TRBV30 and TRBJ2-1; tentative D call: TRBD1 (6 bases). Trimming left V 4 bases short and J 2 bases short, with 6 bases between. CDR1 is GTSNPN, CDR2 SVGIG, per germline (reference sequence). CDR3 length: 12 amino acids. CDR3 loop: CAWTGAYNEQFF. In DNA form, the CDR3 reads TGTGCCTGGACAGGGGCCTACAATGAGCAGTTCTTC.

The chain combines TRBV19 with TRBJ1-2; D is uncertain. Trimming shortened V by 6 bases and J by 8 bases, and 16 bases separated the two germline ends. This CDR3 has 13 amino acids. Germline-derived CDR1 and CDR2 are LNHDA and SQIVND (reference sequence). The DNA of the CDR3 is TGTGCCAGTAGCCGAGGACCCGGCGGGGGCTACACCTTC. This translates into CASSRGPGGGYTF.

This rearrangement joins TRBV6-5 to TRBJ1-1; TRBD1 aligns across 7 bases. The length of the CDR3 is 14 residues. The germline CDR1 and CDR2 sequences are MNHEY and SVGAGI. The ends lost 5 bases at V and 1 base at J; junction bases unmatched: 4. This CDR3 reads CASSKDRENTEAFF. The CDR3 coding sequence is TGTGCCAGCAGTAAAGACAGGGAGAACACTGAAGCTTTCTTT.

CDR3 region: CASSALAGAADTQYF. CDR3 nucleotide sequence: TGTGCCAGCAGCGCTCTAGCGGGAGCAGCAGATACGCAGTATTTT. The genes are TRBV7-9 and TRBJ2-3; 10 positions match TRBD2. Losses at the gene ends were 5 bases for V and 4 bases for J; bases not matched to a gene: 6. Looked up from germline, CDR1 is SEHNR and CDR2 is FQNEAQ (reference sequence). CDR3 length: 15 residues. The full variable domain, completed using reference TRBV7-9 and TRBJ2-3, is DTGVSQNPRHKITKRGQNVTFRCDPISEHNRLYWYRQTLGQGPEFLTYFQNEAQLEKSRLLSDRFSAERPKGSFSTLEIQRTEQGDSAMYLCASSALAGAADTQYFGPGTRLTVL.

This chain connects TRBV23-1 to TRBJ2-7; tentative D call: TRBD1 (6 bases). TRBV23-1 is designated an ORF whose function remains uncertain. This CDR3 contains 18 residues. The V end was cut by 2 bases, the J end by 4 bases, with 24 bases between. The CDR3 protein is CASSQGGAGAGAWYEQYF. The CDR3 DNA sequence: TGCGCCAGCAGTCAAGGAGGAGCAGGGGCAGGGGCATGGTACGAGCAGTACTTC.

The chain combines TRBV9 with TRBJ1-2, with a tentative D call TRBD1 (5 bases). The V end lost 4 bases, the J end lost 6 bases, and 13 bases lay between the germline ends. The CDR3 length is 13 residues. CDR1 and CDR2 (germline): SGDLS, YYNGEE. The CDR3: CASSRGVADGYTF. The DNA for the CDR3 is TGTGCCAGCAGCCGGGGGGTAGCGGATGGCTACACCTTC.

V is TRBV5-1 and J is TRBJ2-1; possible D gene TRBD1, 6 bases. The CDR3 totals 15 residues. Germline V gives CDR1 SGHRS, CDR2 YFSETQ. V lost 2 bases and J lost 6, with 15 bases in between. This CDR3 is CASSLLAQGFNEQFF. The CDR3 coding sequence is TGCGCCAGCAGCTTATTGGCTCAGGGGTTCAATGAGCAGTTCTTC.

This chain links TRBV10-2 with TRBJ2-2; weak D call: TRBD2 (6 bases). CDR3 length: 14 residues. In germline, CDR1 is WSHSY, CDR2 SAAADI. V was clipped by 6 bases and J by 3 bases, with 11 bases between them. The CDR3 nucleotides are TGCGCCAGCAGCCGGACGGGAGACACCGGGGAGCTGTTTTTT. Its translation: CASSRTGDTGELFF.

The CDR3 sequence: CASSLGSYEQYF. The CDR3 coding sequence is TGTGCCAGCAGTTTGGGCAGTTACGAGCAGTACTTC. This chain joins TRBV28 and TRBJ2-7, with D uncertain. With 3 bases removed from V and 4 bases from J, the gap between germline ends came to 7 bases. This CDR3 region has 12 residues. Looked up from germline, CDR1 is MDHEN and CDR2 is SYDVKM.

The V and J genes are TRBV4-1 and TRBJ2-5, with 7 bases lining up with TRBD2. Per germline, CDR1 MGHRA and CDR2 YSYEKL. CDR3 length: 16 residues. The ends lost 6 bases at V and 3 bases at J; junction bases unmatched: 13. CDR3 bases: TGCGCCAGCAGTCCCCTAGCGGTCGAGACTAAAGAGACCCAGTACTTC. The encoded protein is CASSPLAVETKETQYF.

The CDR3 here is CASSKGQYQETQYF. The CDR3 region has the DNA TGTGCCAGCAGCAAGGGACAGTACCAAGAGACCCAGTACTTC. The rearrangement links TRBV7-6 to TRBJ2-5; TRBD1 agrees at 7 bases. The CDR3 is 14 residues long. Losses at the gene ends were 5 bases for V and 0 bases for J; bases not matched to a gene: 3. CDR1 and CDR2 (germline): SGHVS, FNYEAQ.

V gene TRBV5-1 combines with J gene TRBJ2-1; D might be TRBD1 (5 bases). The CDR3 has 15 residues. Deletions cut 0 bases from V and 0 bases from J, with 7 bases between. Per germline, CDR1 SGHRS and CDR2 YFSETQ. The CDR3 region is CASSLGQSSYNEQFF. The DNA of the CDR3 is TGCGCCAGCAGCTTGGGACAGAGCTCCTACAATGAGCAGTTCTTC.

The chain recombines TRBV7-2 with TRBJ2-1; 7 nucleotides align to TRBD2. The CDR3 is made up of 15 amino acids. Trimming removed 5 bases from V and 5 bases from J; junction bases left unmatched: 9. CDR1 is SGHTA, CDR2 FQGNSA, per germline. The CDR3 coding sequence is TGTGCCAGCAGCCCCGATGGGGGGGTCAACAATGAGCAGTTCTTC. Protein product: CASSPDGGVNNEQFF.